Presented here are 29 T cell receptor beta chains from one specimen sequenced in a study of CD8+CD57+ T cells in acquired aplastic anemia. Template material for TCR beta VDJ and CDR3 profiling consisted of genomic DNA. One entry per CDR3 protein results from TCRdb running MiXCR on the reads. This sample has approximately 470,000 distinct CDR3 sequences, with roughly 34% found just once. Patients selected for sequencing had displayed CD8+CD57+ cell expansion by flow cytometry. Input material: sorted CD4+, CD8+, or CD8+CD57+ T cells (not recorded which) from PBMCs. These receptors originate from a human donor with aplastic anemia.

The chain uses TRBV12-3 or TRBV12-4 and TRBJ2-1; 9 bases fit TRBD2. The CDR3 consists of 15 residues. The junction had 8 bases not matched to a gene; V was cut back by 5 bases and J by 6 bases. This CDR3 reads CASSPGLARSNEQFF. The CDR3 region has the DNA TGTGCCAGCAGTCCGGGACTAGCACGGTCCAATGAGCAGTTCTTC.

This clonotype has ten or more counts. This CDR3 is CASSIGQGYTEAFF. The CDR3 DNA follows: TGTGCCAGTAGTATTGGACAGGGATATACTGAAGCTTTCTTT. The chain combines TRBV19 with TRBJ1-1; 8 bases are shared with TRBD1. This CDR3 spans 14 amino acids. From germline, CDR1 is LNHDA and CDR2 SQIVND (reference sequence). J lost 5 bases, V lost 3 bases, and 5 bases had no gene match.

The chain joins TRBV30 to TRBJ1-1; D not resolved. The V end was cut by 5 bases, the J end by 3 bases, with 10 bases between. The CDR3 covers 12 residues. In germline, CDR1 is GTSNPN, CDR2 SVGIG (reference sequence). The CDR3 loop is CAWGGRDTEAFF. The CDR3 DNA reads as TGTGCCTGGGGCGGGAGGGACACTGAAGCTTTCTTT.

This clonotype was observed a handful of times. This sequence joins TRBV9 and TRBJ2-3, with 9 bases aligning to TRBD2. The CDR3 length is 15 residues. Trimming took 1 base from V and 4 from J; bases not matched to a gene: 4. The germline gives CDR1 SGDLS, CDR2 YYNGEE. Here the CDR3 DNA reads TGTGCCAGCAGCGTACAAGCGGGGGGACCAGATACGCAGTATTTT. Translated: CASSVQAGGPDTQYF.

In its sample, this clonotype was seen a few times. This chain links TRBV4-1 with TRBJ1-5; D call uncertain. In germline, CDR1 is MGHRA, CDR2 YSYEKL. V was pared by 0 bases and J by 2 bases, with 11 bases between. There are 16 residues in the CDR3. The DNA for the CDR3 is TGCGCCAGCAGCCAAGAGGAGACTGGGGGCAATCAGCCCCAGCATTTT. Residues: CASSQEETGGNQPQHF.

This clonotype was recorded a few times. The chain couples TRBV7-2 to TRBJ1-1; 10 bases align to TRBD1. The CDR3 is 15 amino acids. Trimming at V came to 2 bases and at J to 3 bases, leaving 3 bases not matched to a gene. Germline lookup yields CDR1 SGHTA and CDR2 FQGNSA. CDR3 coding DNA: TGTGCCAGCAGCTTAATGACAGGGGGCGACACTGAAGCTTTCTTT. This gives the protein CASSLMTGGDTEAFF.

The table lists this clonotype with a few counts. A read error is possible here, since a much larger clone lies one base away. CDR3 loop: CASSLGVEETQYF. CDR3 DNA: TGTGCCAGCAGCTTAGGGGTGGAAGAGACCCAGTACTTC. The chain recombines TRBV7-3 with TRBJ2-5; D is ambiguous. V was trimmed by 2 bases and J by 3 bases, leaving 7 bases between them. In germline, CDR1 is SGHTA, CDR2 FQGTGA. The CDR3 has 13 amino acids.

This clonotype was counted ten times or more. J is TRBJ2-7 and V is TRBV7-2; D is perhaps TRBD2 (6 bases). The germline gives CDR1 SGHTA, CDR2 FQGNSA. CDR3 length: 13 residues. V was pared by 5 bases and J by 4 bases, with 12 bases between. This chain's CDR3 is CASSVTRRYEQYF. Written as DNA, the CDR3 is TGTGCCAGCAGCGTGACTAGACGGTACGAGCAGTACTTC.

The chain uses TRBV6-1 and TRBJ1-6, with D perhaps TRBD1 (6 bases). Germline CDR1 reads MNHNS; CDR2 reads SASEGT. This CDR3 is 13 amino acids long. Trimming shortened V by 7 bases and J by 10 bases, and 14 bases separated the two germline ends. The CDR3 loop reads CASTEGVFSPLHF. The CDR3 DNA reads as TGTGCCAGCACCGAGGGGGTTTTCTCACCCCTCCACTTT.

The chain employs TRBV20-1 and TRBJ2-1; D remains ambiguous. There are 11 residues in the CDR3. V was shortened by 3 bases and J by 6 bases, with 6 bases between the two germline ends. Germline V lookup: CDR1 DFQATT, CDR2 SNEGSKA (reference sequence). The CDR3 sequence: CSARVFNEQFF. CDR3 nucleotide sequence: TGCAGTGCTAGGGTTTTCAATGAGCAGTTCTTC.

A note on this clonotype: A read error may be the cause here, since a much bigger clone is one base away. The chain carries TRBV10-3 and TRBJ2-7; D is unresolved. Trimming removed 6 bases from V and 6 bases from J, with 9 bases in between. Germline CDR1 is ENHRY and CDR2 is SYGVKD. CDR3 length: 11 amino acids. The DNA of the CDR3 is TGTGCCATCAGGTTCTACAGCGAGCAGTACTTC. As protein: CAIRFYSEQYF.

The genes are TRBV19 and TRBJ2-1; D is tentatively TRBD1 or TRBD2 (5 bases each). Trimming stripped 6 bases from V and 9 bases from J, with 12 bases between. This CDR3 spans 12 amino acids. Germline V gene data show CDR1 as LNHDA and CDR2 as SQIVND (reference sequence). The CDR3 sequence is CASRGDRPEQFF. The CDR3 DNA follows: TGTGCCAGTAGAGGGGACCGTCCTGAGCAGTTCTTC.

This clonotype was recorded at least ten times. This rearrangement joins TRBV11-2 to TRBJ1-6; TRBD1 might be the D (6 bases). With 6 bases removed from V and 0 bases from J, the gap between germline ends came to 18 bases. The CDR3 is made up of 18 amino acids. Germline lookup yields CDR1 SGHAT and CDR2 FQNNGV. The CDR3 DNA reads as TGTGCCAGCAGGATCGACCCCGACAGGAGCTCCTATAATTCACCCCTCCACTTT. Amino acids: CASRIDPDRSSYNSPLHF.

This clonotype was recorded a few times. The chain links TRBV5-4 to TRBJ2-7, with 8 bases lining up with TRBD1. The J segment lost 0 bases and the V segment lost 3 bases, leaving 2 bases of the junction unmatched. The germline CDR1 and CDR2 sequences are SGHNT and YYREEE (reference sequence). The length of the CDR3 is 14 residues. Written as DNA, the CDR3 is TGTGCCAGCAGCTACAGGGGGAGCTCCTACGAGCAGTACTTC. Translated: CASSYRGSSYEQYF.

The sample holds a few counts of this clonotype. The CDR3 region is CAWSDRPLSGRDTDTQYF. Written as DNA, the CDR3 is TGTGCCTGGAGTGACCGGCCCCTTAGCGGGAGGGACACAGATACGCAGTATTTT. The rearrangement joins TRBV30 to TRBJ2-3, with 11 bases matching TRBD2. The CDR3 consists of 18 residues. Trimming cost V 1 base and J 2 bases; bases outside gene matches: 11. Germline V gives CDR1 GTSNPN, CDR2 SVGIG (reference sequence).

This clonotype was seen repeatedly, ten times or more. This rearrangement joins TRBV9 to TRBJ1-3; D is undetermined. Per the germline V gene, CDR1 is SGDLS and CDR2 is YYNGEE. Trimming took off 7 bases at V and 4 bases at J, with 18 bases between the two ends. This CDR3 contains 15 residues. This chain's CDR3 is CASAEGLLGGNTIYF. CDR3 nucleotides: TGTGCCAGCGCGGAAGGACTCCTTGGAGGAAACACCATATATTTT.

This clonotype was counted many times. V and J are TRBV29-1 and TRBJ1-4; D not resolved. The ends were cut back, 6 bases at V and 8 bases at J, with 22 bases in the middle. Germline CDR1 is SQVTM and CDR2 is ANQGSEA. The CDR3 totals 15 residues. CDR3: CSVAIKRTVGEKLFF. The CDR3 bases are TGCAGCGTCGCAATAAAGCGGACCGTAGGGGAAAAACTGTTTTTT.

The table lists this clonotype with many counts. J is TRBJ1-1 and V is TRBV7-9; D is unclear. The V gene's germline CDR1 is SEHNR and CDR2 FQNEAQ (reference sequence). Trimming stripped 5 bases from V and 3 bases from J, with 10 bases between. The CDR3 is 13 residues long. Here the CDR3 reads CASSPEIHTEAFF. The DNA of the CDR3 is TGTGCCAGCAGCCCTGAGATACACACTGAAGCTTTCTTT.

This clonotype was seen more than once but under ten times. The chain is built from TRBV7-3 and TRBJ1-6; no definite D call. The CDR3 has 11 amino acids. V was clipped by 5 bases and J by 11 bases, with 7 bases between them. Germline CDR1 is SGHTA and CDR2 is FQGTGA. The CDR3 nucleotides are TGTGCCAGCAGCCCTATACCACCCCTCCACTTT. It codes for CASSPIPPLHF. Together with reference TRBV7-3 and TRBJ1-6, the CDR3 gives the full variable domain: GAGVSQTPSNKVTEKGKYVELRCDPISGHTALYWYRQSLGQGPEFLIYFQGTGAADDSGLPNDRFFAVRPEGSVSTLKIQRTERGDSAVYLCASSPIPPLHFGNGTRLTVT.

V is TRBV7-9 and J is TRBJ1-1; 8 bases are shared with TRBD1. J was trimmed by 10 bases and V by 6 bases; bases with no gene match: 4. This CDR3 is built from 11 residues. Germline assignment: CDR1 SEHNR and CDR2 FQNEAQ (reference sequence). CDR3 sequence: CASRFDRGAFF. In DNA, the CDR3 is TGTGCCAGCAGGTTCGACAGGGGAGCTTTCTTT.

This clonotype appeared a few times. The chain uses TRBV19 and TRBJ2-6; 7 bases align to TRBD1. The CDR3 totals 15 residues. Trimming removed 7 bases from V and 2 bases from J; junction bases left unmatched: 5. Germline V CDR1 and CDR2: LNHDA, SQIVND (reference sequence). CDR3 nucleotides: TGTGCCAGTATGACAGGGCGCCCTGGGGCCAACGTCCTGACTTTC. It translates to CASMTGRPGANVLTF.

This chain connects TRBV7-8 to TRBJ1-1; D gene uncertain. This CDR3 is 13 amino acids long. Trimming removed 7 bases at V and 4 bases at J, with 13 bases between. CDR1 SGHVS and CDR2 FQNEAQ come from the germline V gene. Here the CDR3 DNA reads TGTGCCAGCACCCTACGGACTTTCACTGAAGCTTTCTTT. This translates into CASTLRTFTEAFF.

There are many counts of this clonotype. V usage is TRBV20-1 and J usage is TRBJ1-5; 8 bases fit TRBD1. Germline values: CDR1 DFQATT, CDR2 SNEGSKA (reference sequence). The ends lost 6 bases at V and 0 bases at J; junction bases unmatched: 1. The CDR3 length is 13 residues. CDR3 sequence: CSAGQGSNQPQHF. In nucleotides, the CDR3 is TGCAGTGCCGGACAGGGTAGCAATCAGCCCCAGCATTTT.

This chain uses TRBV7-8 with TRBJ1-2, with a weak D call TRBD1 (5 bases). The CDR3 loop spans 12 amino acids. Germline V gives CDR1 SGHVS, CDR2 FQNEAQ. The germline V and J ends were trimmed by 3 bases and 8 bases, with 10 bases remaining between them. The CDR3 loop reads CASSFGGEGYTF. The CDR3 DNA reads TGTGCCAGCAGCTTTGGGGGTGAAGGCTACACCTTC.

The V and J genes are TRBV11-1 and TRBJ1-2, with D unclear. From germline, CDR1 is SGHAT and CDR2 FQDESV (reference sequence). The CDR3 runs to 16 residues. V was clipped by 5 bases and J by 0 bases, with 16 bases between them. The CDR3 sequence: CASSPVNRASNYGYTF. In DNA form, the CDR3 reads TGTGCCAGCAGCCCGGTTAATAGGGCCTCTAACTATGGCTACACCTTC.

This clonotype was seen a single time. This chain uses TRBV15 with TRBJ1-2; D is perhaps TRBD1 (5 bases). V lost 0 bases and J lost 2, with 7 bases in between. CDR1 is LNHNV, CDR2 YYDKDF, per germline (reference sequence). The CDR3 consists of 14 residues. Here the CDR3 DNA reads TGTGCCACCAGCAGAGAAGGGGAGAACTATGGCTACACCTTC. Protein sequence: CATSREGENYGYTF.

This clonotype has more than one count but fewer than ten. The V and J genes are TRBV6-1 and TRBJ1-5; 9 bases are a match to TRBD1. Germline assignment: CDR1 MNHNS and CDR2 SASEGT. Unmatched junction bases numbered 7, after V lost 6 bases and J lost 7 bases. The CDR3 length is 14 residues. In DNA form, the CDR3 reads TGTGCCAGCAGGGAGACAGGGGGGAAGCAGCCCCAGCATTTT. Amino acids: CASRETGGKQPQHF.

As concerns this clonotype: A much larger clone lies one base from this, so it may be a read error. The chain employs TRBV15 and TRBJ1-6; 9 nucleotides align to TRBD1. Germline lookup yields CDR1 LNHNV and CDR2 YYDKDF (reference sequence). This CDR3 is 13 amino acids long. With V trimmed by 6 bases and J by 10 bases, 4 bases remained unmatched. CDR3 in amino acids: CATSGQGYSPLHF. The CDR3, as DNA: TGTGCCACCAGTGGACAGGGGTACTCACCCCTCCACTTT. Full variable domain (rest looked up from reference TRBV15 and TRBJ1-6): DAMVIQNPRYQVTQFGKPVTLSCSQTLNHNVMYWYQQKSSQAPKLLFHYYDKDFNNEADTPDNFQSRRPNTSFCFLDIRSPGLGDTAMYLCATSGQGYSPLHFGNGTRLTVT.

The CDR3 reads CASKTSGGPSSYEQYF. The CDR3 DNA reads TGTGCCAGCAAAACTAGCGGGGGCCCGAGCTCCTACGAGCAGTACTTC. The chain joins TRBV6-1 to TRBJ2-7, with TRBD2 identical over 11 bases. V lost 7 bases, J lost 0 bases, and 8 bases stayed unmatched. Germline CDR1 reads MNHNS; CDR2 reads SASEGT. This CDR3 comprises 16 residues.